This T cell receptor (beta chain) was found in a study of cytotoxic CD8 clonotypes in ibrutinib-treated CLL. Method: immunoSEQ multiplex PCR; TCRdb's copy keeps in-frame clones and lacks some. The data show about 140,000 clones, approximately 90% seen once. V lost 3 bases and J lost 5, with 8 bases in between. Per germline, CDR1 LNHDA and CDR2 SQIVND (reference sequence). This CDR3 comprises 13 residues. Concerning this clone: The sample holds other DNA sequences that translate to the same CDR3.

The rearrangement links TRBV19 to TRBJ1-5; no reliable D call. The sequence came from a human donor with chronic lymphocytic leukemia. The sample was PBMCs, taken after 12 months of ibrutinib treatment. The CDR3 DNA reads as TGTGCCAGTAGTATCCAATCCGATCAGCCCCAGCATTTT. Translation: CASSIQSDQPQHF.